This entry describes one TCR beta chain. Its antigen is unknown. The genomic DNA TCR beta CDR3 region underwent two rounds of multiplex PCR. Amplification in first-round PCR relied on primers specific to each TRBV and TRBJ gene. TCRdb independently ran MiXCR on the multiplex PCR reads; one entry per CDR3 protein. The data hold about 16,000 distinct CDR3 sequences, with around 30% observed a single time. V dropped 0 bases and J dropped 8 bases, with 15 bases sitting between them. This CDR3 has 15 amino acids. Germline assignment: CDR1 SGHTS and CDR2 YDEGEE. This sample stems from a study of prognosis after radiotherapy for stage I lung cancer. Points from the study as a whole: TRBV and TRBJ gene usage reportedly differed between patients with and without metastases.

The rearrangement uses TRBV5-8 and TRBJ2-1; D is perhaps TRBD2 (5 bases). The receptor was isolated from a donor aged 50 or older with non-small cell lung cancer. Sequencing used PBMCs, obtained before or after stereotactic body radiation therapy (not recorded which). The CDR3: CASSLELAGSHEQFF. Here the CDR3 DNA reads TGTGCCAGCAGCTTGGAGCTGGCGGGCAGTCATGAGCAGTTCTTC.